The next 24 T cell receptor beta chains were all read from a single sample in a study of spatial heterogeneity in lung cancer. Overall study results and limits: It was found that expanded intratumoral alpha and beta TCR counts tracked tumor mutation counts.

These receptors have no identified antigens. TCRdb redid the calling of the 5' RACE reads with MiXCR, one entry per CDR3 protein. This sample has about 27,000 distinct CDR3 sequences, with 7.1% found just once. Sample time point: sample taken at primary tumor resection. Material: lung tumor tissue, obtained at surgery. These TCRs come from a male donor with early-stage non-small cell lung cancer.

The chain combines TRBV4-3 with TRBJ2-7; possible D gene TRBD2, 6 bases. Germline assignment: CDR1 LGHNA and CDR2 YSLEER. The CDR3 runs to 15 residues. V gave up 0 bases and J gave up 4 bases, with 13 bases separating them. The CDR3 DNA follows: TGCGCCAGCAGCCAAGACCCCGCGGAGGGGTACGAGCAGTACTTC. This codes for CASSQDPAEGYEQYF.

This clonotype was seen repeatedly, ten times or more. The chain links TRBV6-1 to TRBJ2-3; 8 bases match TRBD1. The CDR3 extends over 14 amino acids. Germline CDR1 reads MNHNS; CDR2 reads SASEGT. The V and J ends lost 7 bases and 6 bases, in that order; junction bases with no gene match: 9. The CDR3 loop reads CASTADRAIDTQYF. CDR3 coding DNA: TGTGCCAGCACAGCGGACAGGGCAATCGATACGCAGTATTTT.

In its sample, this clonotype is medium-sized. The V and J genes are TRBV7-2 and TRBJ1-2; D remains ambiguous. The V and J ends lost 1 base and 7 bases respectively, with 13 bases between them. This CDR3 is built from 14 residues. The germline gives CDR1 SGHTA, CDR2 FQGNSA. The chain's CDR3 is CASSLGFLDGGYTF. For the CDR3, the DNA is TGTGCCAGCAGCTTAGGGTTCCTGGACGGTGGCTACACCTTC.

This clonotype was observed at least ten times. The J gene is TRBJ2-1, the V gene TRBV7-8; 9 bases fit TRBD1. The trim removed 5 bases at V and 4 bases at J, leaving 9 bases unmatched. This CDR3 contains 16 residues. Per the germline V gene, CDR1 is SGHVS and CDR2 is FQNEAQ. CDR3 in DNA: TGTGCCAGCAGCCGTCGGACAGGGGTTGAGTACAATGAGCAGTTCTTC. It codes for CASSRRTGVEYNEQFF.

This clonotype was picked up many times. This chain links TRBV4-2 with TRBJ1-2; no clear D. Trimming pared 2 bases from V and 4 bases from J, leaving 17 bases between. Germline CDR1 is LGHNA and CDR2 is YNFKEQ. CDR3 length equals 16 residues. The CDR3, as DNA: TGTGCCAGCAGCCAAATTGACCAAAGTGGGATCTATGGCTACACCTTC. This encodes CASSQIDQSGIYGYTF.

The chain is built from TRBV18 and TRBJ2-1; 10 bases align to TRBD2. The germline V gene encodes CDR1 KGHSH and CDR2 LQKENI. Trimming cost V 0 bases and J 0 bases; bases outside gene matches: 8. The CDR3 loop spans 19 amino acids. In DNA, the CDR3 is TGTGCCAGCTCACCACCAACTAGCGGGGCTCTCAGCTCCTACAATGAGCAGTTCTTC. Translated, it gives CASSPPTSGALSSYNEQFF.

Concerning this clonotype itself: A clone one base away is much larger, so this may be a read error. The chain has TRBV5-1 and TRBJ2-5; D is perhaps TRBD2 (5 bases). Germline loops: CDR1 SGHRS, CDR2 YFSETQ. Trimming removed 8 bases from V and 1 base from J, with 21 bases in between. This CDR3 is built from 16 residues. CDR3 bases: TGCGCCAGGACCCAGGACCGACTACCGACCCAAGAGACCCAGTACTTC. It yields the protein CARTQDRLPTQETQYF. The whole variable domain, remainder taken from reference TRBV5-1 and TRBJ2-5, is KAGVTQTPRYLIKTRGQQVTLSCSPISGHRSVSWYQQTPGQGLQFLFEYFSETQRNKGNFPGRFSGRQFSNSRSEMNVSTLELGDSALYLCARTQDRLPTQETQYFGPGTRLLVL.

Many counts were recorded for this clonotype. The genes are TRBV10-3 and TRBJ2-5; perhaps TRBD1 as D (5 bases). CDR3 length equals 12 residues. Per germline, CDR1 ENHRY and CDR2 SYGVKD. Trimming left V 6 bases short and J 5 bases short, with 10 bases between. The CDR3 DNA reads as TGTGCCATCAGCCAGGGTGCTGAGACCCAGTACTTC. Protein sequence: CAISQGAETQYF.

This clonotype appeared many times. The rearrangement joins TRBV28 to TRBJ1-1; 8 nucleotides line up with TRBD1. Trimming took 6 bases from V and 4 from J; bases not matched to a gene: 4. The V gene's germline CDR1 is MDHEN and CDR2 SYDVKM. CDR3 size: 13 residues. CDR3 bases: TGTGCCAGCAGGGCAGGGGGCGGCACTGAAGCTTTCTTT. The encoded protein is CASRAGGGTEAFF.

This clonotype has a count of ten or more. This rearrangement joins TRBV7-2 to TRBJ2-3; weak D call: TRBD1 (5 bases). CDR3 size: 16 residues. Trimming left V 5 bases short and J 6 bases short, with 21 bases between. The germline V gene encodes CDR1 SGHTA and CDR2 FQGNSA. The CDR3 is CASSRNRPQPGDTQYF. The CDR3 DNA follows: TGTGCCAGCAGCCGCAACAGACCACAGCCAGGGGATACGCAGTATTTT.

This clonotype was counted at least ten times. J is TRBJ2-3 and V is TRBV10-2; a possible D gene is TRBD2 (5 bases). CDR1 is WSHSY, CDR2 SAAADI, per germline. V gave up 4 bases and J gave up 2 bases, with 19 bases separating them. This CDR3 comprises 17 residues. The CDR3 nucleotides read TGCGCCAGCAGTGGGACCACGGGGAGACATCCCACAGATACGCAGTATTTT. Its protein product is CASSGTTGRHPTDTQYF.

This clonotype was seen ten or more times. CDR3 amino acids: CASSFPEYGYTF. In DNA, the CDR3 is TGTGCCAGCAGTTTTCCAGAGTATGGCTACACCTTC. V is TRBV7-2 and J is TRBJ1-2; D remains ambiguous. V was clipped by 6 bases and J by 5 bases, with 10 bases between them. CDR3 size: 12 residues. CDR1 and CDR2 from the germline V gene are SGHTA and FQGNSA.

This clonotype was seen more than once but under ten times. The rearrangement links TRBV11-2 to TRBJ2-1; 14 bases are a match to TRBD2. This CDR3 is built from 13 residues. Germline V gene lookup returns CDR1 SGHAT and CDR2 FQNNGV. V lost 5 bases, J lost 12 bases, and 3 bases stayed unmatched. The CDR3 nucleotides are TGTGCCAGCAGCCCGGGACTAGCGGGGGCGCAGTTCTTC. It translates to CASSPGLAGAQFF. Complete variable domain (other parts from reference TRBV11-2 and TRBJ2-1): EAGVAQSPRYKIIEKRQSVAFWCNPISGHATLYWYQQILGQGPKLLIQFQNNGVVDDSQLPKDRFSAERLKGVDSTLKIQPAKLEDSAVYLCASSPGLAGAQFFGPGTRLTVL.

The gene calls are TRBV7-8 and TRBJ2-7; D may be TRBD1 (5 bases). Germline lookup yields CDR1 SGHVS and CDR2 FQNEAQ. Between the trimmed V and J ends, which lost 11 bases and 0 bases, there was a span of 14 bases. This CDR3 has 13 amino acids. Here the CDR3 reads CASQGFNSYEQYF. CDR3 bases: TGTGCCTCCCAGGGCTTCAACTCCTACGAGCAGTACTTC.

This clonotype was picked up many times. The J gene is TRBJ2-1, the V gene TRBV3-1, with 12 positions matching TRBD2. Trimming removed 8 bases from V and 0 bases from J; junction bases left unmatched: 11. The CDR3 has 18 amino acids. Germline V gives CDR1 LGHDT, CDR2 YNNKEL (reference sequence). The CDR3 spells CASAGRLAGALSYNEQFF. CDR3 DNA sequence: TGTGCCAGCGCGGGAAGACTAGCGGGGGCCCTCTCCTACAATGAGCAGTTCTTC.

This clonotype was observed at least ten times. The rearrangement uses TRBV7-2 and TRBJ2-5; TRBD1 aligns across 9 bases. The CDR3 contains 14 residues. V lost 4 bases to trimming and J lost 3 bases; unmatched junction nucleotides: 3. Germline loops: CDR1 SGHTA, CDR2 FQGNSA. For the CDR3, the DNA is TGTGCCAGCAGCTCTCGGACAGGGGAAGAGACCCAGTACTTC. Its translation is CASSSRTGEETQYF.

This clonotype was seen repeatedly, ten times or more. V usage is TRBV7-2 and J usage is TRBJ2-7, with 9 bases fitting TRBD1. The CDR3 is 13 amino acids. CDR1 is SGHTA, CDR2 FQGNSA, per germline. The V and J ends lost 4 bases and 6 bases, in that order; junction bases with no gene match: 4. The CDR3 protein is CASSSRQGGEQYF. CDR3 DNA sequence: TGTGCCAGCAGCTCCCGACAGGGGGGCGAGCAGTACTTC. Combining the CDR3 with reference TRBV7-2 and TRBJ2-7 gives the whole variable domain GAGVSQSPSNKVTEKGKDVELRCDPISGHTALYWYRQSLGQGLEFLIYFQGNSAPDKSGLPSDRFSAERTGGSVSTLTIQRTQQEDSAVYLCASSSRQGGEQYFGPGTRLTVT.

This chain uses TRBV12-3 or TRBV12-4 with TRBJ2-7; 8 nucleotides agree with TRBD1. CDR3 size: 15 residues. Trimming took 2 bases from V and 2 from J; bases not matched to a gene: 5. The CDR3 nucleotides read TGTGCCAGCAGTTTAAGACAGGGGTTAACCTACGAGCAGTACTTC. This codes for CASSLRQGLTYEQYF.

This clonotype was found a few times. The genes are TRBV20-1 and TRBJ1-1; D gene ambiguous. The CDR3 has 13 residues. V gave up 0 bases and J gave up 0 bases, with 5 bases separating them. The germline CDR1 and CDR2 sequences are DFQATT and SNEGSKA (reference sequence). The CDR3 sequence is CSARDKVNTEAFF. CDR3 coding DNA: TGCAGTGCTAGAGATAAAGTGAACACTGAAGCTTTCTTT.

The table lists this clonotype with many counts. The V and J genes are TRBV3-1 and TRBJ2-2; D unresolved. The length of the CDR3 is 14 residues. The germline V gene encodes CDR1 LGHDT and CDR2 YNNKEL (reference sequence). Trimming removed 4 bases from V and 5 bases from J, with 11 bases in between. This chain's CDR3 is CASSLDSGTGELFF. In nucleotides, the CDR3 is TGTGCCAGCAGCCTCGATTCCGGGACCGGGGAGCTGTTTTTT.

Within the sample, this clonotype is medium-sized. The CDR3 nucleotides read TGTGCCAGCAGTTTGCAGAGGAATCAGCCCCAGCATTTT. This encodes CASSLQRNQPQHF. The chain recombines TRBV27 with TRBJ1-5; D is ambiguous. This CDR3 region has 13 residues. Germline CDR1 and CDR2: MNHEY and SMNVEV (reference sequence). Trimming took off 3 bases at V and 4 bases at J, with 7 bases between the two ends.

There are many counts of this clonotype. The gene calls are TRBV5-4 and TRBJ2-1; D is unresolved. Per the germline V gene, CDR1 is SGHNT and CDR2 is YYREEE (reference sequence). The germline V and J ends were trimmed by 3 bases and 4 bases, with 11 bases remaining between them. The CDR3 is 14 residues long. CDR3 residues: CASSSDAVYNEQFF. Written as DNA, the CDR3 is TGTGCCAGCAGCTCGGATGCGGTATACAATGAGCAGTTCTTC.

This clonotype occurred a few times. This chain joins TRBV6-5 and TRBJ1-3, with D tentatively TRBD1 (6 bases). The CDR3 has 16 residues. V was trimmed by 5 bases and J by 4 bases, leaving 18 bases between them. In germline, CDR1 is MNHEY, CDR2 SVGAGI. The DNA for the CDR3 is TGTGCCAGCAGTAGGGGCTCGACAGGATCCGGAAACACCATATATTTT. Residues: CASSRGSTGSGNTIYF.

The CDR3: CSASLGVEQFF. The CDR3 DNA reads as TGCAGTGCTAGCTTGGGGGTTGAGCAGTTCTTC. The chain is built from TRBV20-1 and TRBJ2-1; the D call may be TRBD1 or TRBD2 (5 bases each). Trimming left V 3 bases short and J 9 bases short, with 9 bases between. Germline V gene lookup returns CDR1 DFQATT and CDR2 SNEGSKA (reference sequence). There are 11 residues in the CDR3.